Each of the 10 T cell receptor beta chains below was sequenced from the same sample in a study of T-cell reconstitution after alpha-beta-depleted transplantation in children. Unique molecular identifiers were used in preparing the TCRbeta library. TCRdb processed the PCR reads anew with MiXCR; each CDR3 protein has one entry. Of fewer than 700,000 distinct CDR3 sequences listed, roughly 13% are singletons. The sequencing here drew on PBMCs, mostly from graft donor cells, taken 360 days after TCRalphabeta/CD19-depleted stem cell transplant. The receptor set was obtained from a male patient between 5 and 17 years old who had a stem cell transplant for acute myeloid leukemia, so the T cells may come from the graft donor.

In its sample, this clonotype was seen a few times. The V call is TRBV27, the J call TRBJ2-7; D possibly uses TRBD1 or TRBD2 (6 bases each). The ends were cut back, 5 bases at V and 0 bases at J, with 14 bases in the middle. CDR3 size: 15 residues. Germline CDR1 and CDR2: MNHEY and SMNVEV (reference sequence). The CDR3 loop is CASSTFGGSSYEQYF. The DNA for the CDR3 is TGTGCCAGCAGTACATTCGGGGGCTCCTCCTACGAGCAGTACTTC.

This clonotype was counted only a few times. The chain recombines TRBV7-2 with TRBJ2-7, with D perhaps matching TRBD1 (6 bases). Per the germline V gene, CDR1 is SGHTA and CDR2 is FQGNSA. Between the trimmed V and J ends, which lost 3 bases and 2 bases, there was a span of 17 bases. CDR3 length equals 16 residues. Here the CDR3 reads CASSLVGLGGPYEQYF. CDR3 bases: TGTGCCAGCAGCTTGGTCGGGCTAGGGGGTCCCTACGAGCAGTACTTC.

The sample holds many counts of this clonotype. This chain's CDR3 is CASCVGWLETQYF. CDR3 bases: TGTGCCAGCTGCGTGGGTTGGCTGGAGACCCAGTACTTC. V and J are TRBV2 and TRBJ2-5; D gene ambiguous. The V gene lost 8 bases and the J gene lost 5 bases, with 15 bases spanning the gap. Per germline, CDR1 SNHLY and CDR2 FYNNEI. This CDR3 has 13 amino acids.

This chain joins TRBV5-1 and TRBJ2-1; tentative D call: TRBD2 (5 bases). Germline V gives CDR1 SGHRS, CDR2 YFSETQ. The CDR3 runs to 14 residues. V gave up 7 bases and J gave up 0 bases, with 11 bases separating them. The CDR3 loop is CASATTSSYNEQFF. In DNA form, the CDR3 reads TGCGCCAGCGCGACTACTAGCTCCTACAATGAGCAGTTCTTC.

The chain employs TRBV12-3 or TRBV12-4 and TRBJ2-7; 10 bases fit TRBD1. This CDR3 is built from 14 residues. The junction had 10 bases not matched to a gene; V was cut back by 5 bases and J by 9 bases. The CDR3 sequence is CASSIETGGEGQYF. The DNA of the CDR3 is TGTGCCAGCAGTATAGAGACAGGGGGCGAGGGGCAGTACTTC.

As DNA, the CDR3 is TGTGCCTGGAGTCGGGCGGGGATACGCACAGATACGCAGTATTTT. Encoded protein: CAWSRAGIRTDTQYF. The chain uses TRBV30 and TRBJ2-3; tentative D call: TRBD2 (6 bases). With 2 bases removed from V and 1 base from J, the gap between germline ends came to 13 bases. Germline CDR1 and CDR2: GTSNPN and SVGIG (reference sequence). The CDR3 is 15 amino acids.

This clonotype was observed at least ten times. The J gene is TRBJ2-1, the V gene TRBV5-1, with D hard to call. V was cut by 0 bases and J by 10 bases, with 11 bases left in between. The CDR3 loop spans 13 amino acids. In germline, CDR1 is SGHRS, CDR2 YFSETQ. Here the CDR3 reads CASSLVEMVEQFF. CDR3 coding DNA: TGCGCCAGCAGCTTGGTTGAAATGGTGGAGCAGTTCTTC.

This clonotype showed up just a few times. V and J are TRBV7-2 and TRBJ2-3, with TRBD1 as a possible D gene (6 bases). This CDR3 spans 13 amino acids. Germline V gives CDR1 SGHTA, CDR2 FQGNSA. Trimming stripped 7 bases from V and 5 bases from J, with 13 bases between. In DNA, the CDR3 is TGTGCCAGCACCGAAACAGGGAGAGATACGCAGTATTTT. Translated, it gives CASTETGRDTQYF.

The chain couples TRBV7-8 to TRBJ1-2; TRBD1 matches 7 bases. Germline CDR1 is SGHVS and CDR2 is FQNEAQ. This CDR3 comprises 14 residues. V trimming: 2 bases; J trimming: 4 bases; junction bases outside the gene matches: 4. The CDR3 DNA sequence: TGTGCCAGCAGCTTACAGGGGGATTTCTATGGCTACACCTTC. Translation: CASSLQGDFYGYTF. Full variable domain (missing parts from reference TRBV7-8 and TRBJ1-2): GAGVSQSPRYKVAKRGQDVALRCDPISGHVSLFWYQQALGQGPEFLTYFQNEAQLDKSGLPSDRFFAERPEGSVSTLKIQRTQQEDSAVYLCASSLQGDFYGYTFGSGTRLTVV.

V usage is TRBV9 and J usage is TRBJ2-7; TRBD2 is a possible D gene (6 bases). The CDR3 has 14 amino acids. The V end was cut by 4 bases, the J end by 2 bases, with 13 bases between. Germline CDR1 SGDLS, CDR2 YYNGEE. The CDR3 region is CASSSGLIAYEQYF. Here the CDR3 DNA reads TGTGCCAGCAGCTCAGGACTAATAGCCTACGAGCAGTACTTC.